A selection of T cell receptor beta chains follows, all from one sample in a study of T cells after posttransplantation cyclophosphamide. The method was immunoSEQ multiplex PCR; TCRdb's version includes in-frame clones alone and lacks a portion of them. The sample gives more than 9,000 clones, about 89% of which show up once; 25% to 30% is in the top ten. The material was CD4+ T cells sorted from PBMCs, obtained after allogeneic stem cell transplant with posttransplant cyclophosphamide. The source is a male patient in his 30s who received an allogeneic stem cell transplant from a related donor, was CMV-positive, and had acute GVHD only. Some of the T cells may derive from the graft donor. Each CDR3 is given with its conserved first and last residue. Fields, in order: J gene, clone size, V gene, D gene, CDR3 DNA, CDR3 protein. A D gene is named only where the DNA matches it firmly. The size entry is marked missing in some rows and otherwise reads once, few, many or a size class.

TRBJ1-1,.,TRBV19,.,TGTGCCAGTAGTCCCCGAGGGAGGGGGAGGAGGGCTGAAGCTTTCTTT,CASSPRGRGRRAEAFF
TRBJ1-5,.,TRBV12-5,.,TGTGCTAGTGGTTTAGGGCAGGGCGAAAGCCGAAGGGAGCCCCAGCATTTT,CASGLGQGESRREPQHF
TRBJ2-3,.,TRBV9,TRBD2,TGTGCCAGCAACCGGCGGGGGGGCCCAGATACGCAGTATTTT,CASNRRGGPDTQYF
TRBJ1-1,.,TRBV20-1,TRBD1,TGCAGTGCGCCGACAGGGACTGAAGCTTTCTTT,CSAPTGTEAFF
TRBJ1-3,.,TRBV7-9,.,TGTGCCAGCAGCGAACGCGGTAGCTCTGGAAACACCATATATTTT,CASSERGSSGNTIYF
TRBJ1-4,.,TRBV18,TRBD1,TGTGCCAGCTCACCGGGACAGGGAGGTGAAAAACTGTTTTTT,CASSPGQGGEKLFF
TRBJ1-2,.,TRBV19,TRBD1,TGTGCCAGTAGTACCAGACCGGGACAGGGGGCGGTTGGCTACACCTTC,CASSTRPGQGAVGYTF
TRBJ2-1,.,TRBV6-4,TRBD2,TGTGCCAGCAGTCCCCTGACTAGCGGGGGGGGCAATGAGCAGTTCTTC,CASSPLTSGGGNEQFF
TRBJ2-1,.,TRBV2,TRBD2,TGTGCCAGCCAGGAGGGCGGGGGGAACTACAATGAGCAGTTCTTC,CASQEGGGNYNEQFF
TRBJ2-1,.,TRBV11-2,.,TGTGCCAGCAGCTCCGCAACAGGGTTGATGGAGTTCTTC,CASSSATGLMEFF
TRBJ2-1,.,TRBV7-6,.,TGTGCCAGCAGCTTAGGCCTAGCCAATGAGCAGTTCTTC,CASSLGLANEQFF
TRBJ2-3,.,TRBV10-1,TRBD2,TGCGCCAGCAGTGATCCGGGACTAGAGGCAGATACGCAGTATTTT,CASSDPGLEADTQYF
TRBJ2-5,once,TRBV5-1,.,TGCGCCAGCAGCTTGGTCGGGGTCCAGGAGACCCAGTACTTC,CASSLVGVQETQYF
TRBJ2-7,once,TRBV9,TRBD1,TGTGCCAGCAGCGTGACAGGGGGCCTTGGCGAGCAGTACTTC,CASSVTGGLGEQYF
TRBJ2-2,.,TRBV9,TRBD2,TGTGCCAGCAGCCGTGGGGGGGACACCGGGGAGCTGTTTTTT,CASSRGGDTGELFF
TRBJ1-2,.,TRBV5-7,.,TGTGCCAGCAGATGTAACAGGTATGGCTACACCTTC,CASRCNRYGYTF
TRBJ2-3,once,TRBV4-3,.,TGCGCCAGCAGCCAAGACCGACTAGGCCCTGGGGATACGCAGTATTTT,CASSQDRLGPGDTQYF
TRBJ1-4,.,TRBV10-3,TRBD1,TGTGCCATCAGTGGAGGGACAGTGGATGAAAAACTGTTTTTT,CAISGGTVDEKLFF
TRBJ2-5,.,TRBV5-1,.,TGCGCCAGCAGCTTAGGGGGTGGACAAGAGACCCAGTACTTC,CASSLGGGQETQYF
TRBJ2-5,.,TRBV4-3,.,TGCGCCAGCAGCCAAGACTACCTCCAAGAGACCCAGTACTTC,CASSQDYLQETQYF
TRBJ1-4,.,TRBV5-1,TRBD1,TGCGCCAGCTGCCCAGGGGGCTCTAATGAAAAACTGTTTTTT,CASCPGGSNEKLFF
TRBJ2-5,.,TRBV5-6,TRBD1,TGTGCCAGCAGCCAGGGGGCGAGGGAGACCCAGTACTTC,CASSQGARETQYF
TRBJ2-1,.,TRBV4-3,TRBD2,TGCGCCAGCAGCCAAGATCTAGGGCGGGGGGGATACAATGAGCAGTTCTTC,CASSQDLGRGGYNEQFF
TRBJ2-7,.,TRBV5-6,TRBD1,TGTGCCAGCAGAGGACAGGGCTACGAGCAGTACTTC,CASRGQGYEQYF
TRBJ2-5,.,TRBV12-2,.,TGTGCAAGTCGCTTAGCGCATCAGCGGGGGGGCCGGAAGACCCAGTACTTC,CASRLAHQRGGRKTQYF
TRBJ2-5,.,TRBV2,.,TGTGCCAGCAAGTCGGGGGCCCAGTACTTC,CASKSGAQYF
TRBJ2-1,.,TRBV5-6,TRBD2,TGTGCCAGCAGCTTAAGACTAGCGGGGTTGTACAATGAGCAGTTCTTC,CASSLRLAGLYNEQFF
TRBJ1-4,.,TRBV15,TRBD1,TGTGCCACCAGCAGACAGGGGGCGGAAAAACTGTTTTTT,CATSRQGAEKLFF
TRBJ1-5,.,TRBV7-8,TRBD1,TGTGCCAGCAGCCTTGACAGGGATCAGCCCCAGCATTTT,CASSLDRDQPQHF
TRBJ2-7,.,TRBV6-5,.,TGTGCCAGCAGTAAAGGGGCCTACGAGCAGTACTTC,CASSKGAYEQYF
TRBJ2-3,.,TRBV9,TRBD2,TGTGCCAGCAGCGTCGGGACTAGCAGCACAGATACGCAGTATTTT,CASSVGTSSTDTQYF
TRBJ1-1,.,TRBV2,TRBD1,TGTGCCAGCCGAGACAGGGAGTCCCCCGACACTGAAGCTTTCTTT,CASRDRESPDTEAFF
TRBJ1-3,.,TRBV7-2,.,TGTGCCAGCAGCTTAGCGTGGGGCCTAGGCGGTTGGGGAAACACCATATATTTT,CASSLAWGLGGWGNTIYF
TRBJ1-3,once,TRBV30,.,TGTGCCTGGAGTGTTGCTTTTCCAGGAACCACCTCTGGAAACACCATATATTTT,CAWSVAFPGTTSGNTIYF
TRBJ2-5,once,TRBV5-6,TRBD2,TGTGCCAGCAGACCCGGCGGGGGGGCGGAGACCCAGTACTTC,CASRPGGGAETQYF
TRBJ2-5,.,TRBV7-9,.,TGTGCCAGCAGCCCCCCGACGGAGCAAGAGACCCAGTACTTC,CASSPPTEQETQYF
TRBJ2-7,.,TRBV28,.,TGTGCCAGCAGTTTAAGGGGCCCGTCCTACGAGCAGTACTTC,CASSLRGPSYEQYF
TRBJ1-1,.,TRBV19,.,TGTGCCAGTAGTATAGTCGAGGGCCGTGAAGCTTTCTTT,CASSIVEGREAFF
TRBJ2-2,.,TRBV7-3,TRBD1,TGTGCCAGCAGCTTCTCAGGGGGCGGGGAGCTGTTTTTT,CASSFSGGGELFF
TRBJ1-6,.,TRBV7-9,TRBD1,TGTGCCAGCAGCCTCGGACAGGGCAACAATTCACCCCTCCACTTT,CASSLGQGNNSPLHF